The clone carrying this TCR beta chain has a handful of counts. Its specificity is unknown. Other DNA sequences in the same sample also yield this CDR3. The V end was cut by 7 bases, the J end by 5 bases, with 19 bases between. The CDR3 has 15 amino acids. The data were obtained in a study of cytomegalovirus exposure and HLA in healthy donors. Findings and caveats of the study: Excluded: some indistinguishable V segments such as TRBV6-2 and TRBV6-3. In an earlier analysis, productive rearrangement rates for most beta V segments clustered near 87% or 30%. An analysis that was carried out later associated 15,000 to 20,000 TCR beta sequences with HLA alleles at 0.05 false discovery rate. Among immune exposure information, only CMV serostatus was available.

Both 60 Vbeta primers and 13 Jbeta primers went into the PCR. This table comes from immunoSEQ multiplex PCR, and its TCRdb copy is limited to in-frame clones, with some not included. Here the sample spans 90,000 to 110,000 clones, approximately 70% being singletons. Sample: PBMCs. The chain recombines TRBV5-3 with TRBJ2-1; no definite D call. TRBV5-3 is an open reading frame whose function is uncertain. The source is a man in his thirties or forties in good health and CMV-seronegative. The CDR3 DNA is TGTGCCAGATTAACTGACGGAGCGCCAGACAATGAGCAGTTCTTC. This encodes CARLTDGAPDNEQFF.